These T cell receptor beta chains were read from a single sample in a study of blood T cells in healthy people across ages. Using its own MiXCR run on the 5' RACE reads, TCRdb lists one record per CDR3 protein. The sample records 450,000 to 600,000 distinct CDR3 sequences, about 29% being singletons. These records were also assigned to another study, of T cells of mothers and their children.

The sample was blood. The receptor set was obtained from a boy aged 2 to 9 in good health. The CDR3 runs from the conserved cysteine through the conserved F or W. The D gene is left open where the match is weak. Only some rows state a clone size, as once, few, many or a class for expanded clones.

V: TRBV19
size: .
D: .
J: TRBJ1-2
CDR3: CASSRSGDVSWDYGYTF
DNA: TGTGCCAGTAGTAGGTCCGGAGACGTCTCCTGGGACTATGGCTACACCTTC

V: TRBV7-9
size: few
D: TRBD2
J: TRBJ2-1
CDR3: CASSLRGGNEQFF
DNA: TGTGCCAGCAGCTTACGGGGGGGCAATGAGCAGTTCTTC

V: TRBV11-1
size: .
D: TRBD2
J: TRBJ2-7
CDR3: CASSWGGIPEQYF
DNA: TGTGCCAGCAGCTGGGGAGGGATCCCCGAGCAGTACTTC

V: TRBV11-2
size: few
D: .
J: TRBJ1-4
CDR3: CASSSGFQSKLFF
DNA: TGTGCCAGCAGCTCAGGGTTTCAGTCAAAACTGTTTTTT

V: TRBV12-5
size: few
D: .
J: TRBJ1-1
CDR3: CASVGTLGTEAFF
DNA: TGTGCTAGTGTTGGGACACTGGGGACTGAAGCTTTCTTT

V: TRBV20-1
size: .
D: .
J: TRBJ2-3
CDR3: CSASTAGRDTDTQYF
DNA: TGCAGTGCCAGTACCGCGGGAAGGGACACAGATACGCAGTATTTT

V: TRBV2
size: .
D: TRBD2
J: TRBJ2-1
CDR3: CASSASGRSNEQFF
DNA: TGTGCCAGCAGTGCTAGCGGGAGATCCAATGAGCAGTTCTTC

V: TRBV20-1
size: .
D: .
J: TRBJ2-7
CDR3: CSARETDTYEQYF
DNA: TGCAGTGCTAGAGAGACAGATACCTACGAGCAGTACTTC

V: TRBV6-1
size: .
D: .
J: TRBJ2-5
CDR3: CASSAPGEVFSETQYF
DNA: TGTGCCAGCAGTGCCCCAGGGGAGGTGTTTTCAGAGACCCAGTACTTC

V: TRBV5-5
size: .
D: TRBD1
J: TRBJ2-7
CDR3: CASSLGRTGYNEQYF
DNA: TGTGCCAGCAGCTTGGGGAGGACAGGGTACAACGAGCAGTACTTC

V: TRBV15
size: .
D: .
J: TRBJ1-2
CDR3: CATSREGQGPDGYTF
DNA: TGTGCCACCAGCAGAGAAGGGCAGGGACCGGATGGCTACACCTTC

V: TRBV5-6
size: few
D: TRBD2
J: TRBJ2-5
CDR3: CASSLWLAGGGETQYF
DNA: TGTGCCAGCAGCTTGTGGCTAGCGGGAGGGGGGGAGACCCAGTACTTC

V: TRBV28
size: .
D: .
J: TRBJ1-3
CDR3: CATHGDTIYF
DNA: TGTGCCACGCACGGCGACACCATATATTTT

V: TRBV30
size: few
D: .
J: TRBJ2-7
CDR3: CAWSLGGLNSYEQYF
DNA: TGTGCCTGGAGTCTGGGGGGCCTGAATTCCTACGAGCAGTACTTC

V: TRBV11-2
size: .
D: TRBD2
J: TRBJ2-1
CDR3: CASSTGLAYEQFF
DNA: TGTGCCAGCAGCACCGGACTAGCGTATGAGCAGTTCTTC

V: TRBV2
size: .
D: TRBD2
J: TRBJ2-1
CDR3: CASRGLAEVAGNEQFF
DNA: TGTGCCAGCAGGGGACTAGCGGAGGTGGCCGGCAATGAGCAGTTCTTC

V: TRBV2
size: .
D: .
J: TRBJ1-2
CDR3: CASSGLRDNRGGYTF
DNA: TGTGCCAGCAGTGGCCTCCGGGACAATAGGGGCGGCTACACCTTC

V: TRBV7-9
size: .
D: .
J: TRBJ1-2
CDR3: CASDKGEGYGYTF
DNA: TGTGCCAGCGACAAAGGGGAAGGCTATGGCTACACCTTC

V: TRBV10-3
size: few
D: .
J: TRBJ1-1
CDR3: CAISESGMNTEAFF
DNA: TGTGCCATCAGTGAGTCAGGGATGAACACTGAAGCTTTCTTT

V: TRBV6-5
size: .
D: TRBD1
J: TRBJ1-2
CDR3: CASSYSTQGFSNYGYTF
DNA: TGTGCCAGCAGTTACTCGACACAGGGGTTTTCTAACTATGGCTACACCTTC

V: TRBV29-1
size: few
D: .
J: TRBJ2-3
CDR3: CSVPRATDTQYF
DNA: TGCAGCGTTCCTAGGGCCACAGATACGCAGTATTTT

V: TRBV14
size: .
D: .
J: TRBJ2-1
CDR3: CASSRFWKDNEQFF
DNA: TGTGCCAGCAGCCGTTTCTGGAAGGACAATGAGCAGTTCTTC

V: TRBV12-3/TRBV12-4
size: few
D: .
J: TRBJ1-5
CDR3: CASSLGTFNQPQHF
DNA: TGTGCCAGCAGTTTAGGGACATTCAATCAGCCCCAGCATTTT

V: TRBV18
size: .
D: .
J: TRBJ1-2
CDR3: CASSPQWSPDYGYTF
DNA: TGTGCCAGCTCACCACAGTGGTCACCAGACTATGGCTACACCTTC

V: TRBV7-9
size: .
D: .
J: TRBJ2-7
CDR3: CASSFPGESYEQYF
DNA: TGTGCCAGCAGCTTCCCCGGGGAGTCCTACGAGCAGTACTTC

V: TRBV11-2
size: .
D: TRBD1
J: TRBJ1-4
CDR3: CASRAGQGHEKLFF
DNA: TGTGCCAGCAGGGCGGGACAGGGGCATGAAAAACTGTTTTTT

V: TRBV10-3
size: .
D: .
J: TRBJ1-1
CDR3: CATKVTMNTEAFF
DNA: TGTGCCACCAAGGTAACTATGAACACTGAAGCTTTCTTT

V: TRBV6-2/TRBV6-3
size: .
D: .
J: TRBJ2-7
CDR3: CASQTFSGTPDEQYF
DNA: TGTGCCAGCCAAACATTTTCGGGGACCCCCGACGAGCAGTACTTC

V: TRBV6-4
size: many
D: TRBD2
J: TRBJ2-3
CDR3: CASSDSRSSGGAPDTQYF
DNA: TGTGCCAGCAGTGACTCGCGGTCCAGCGGGGGGGCCCCAGATACGCAGTATTTT

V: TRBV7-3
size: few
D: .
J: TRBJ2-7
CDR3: CASSLASGGVVDF
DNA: TGTGCCAGCAGCTTAGCCTCAGGAGGCGTTGTAGACTTC

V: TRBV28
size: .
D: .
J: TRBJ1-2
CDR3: CASSRWTAYGYTF
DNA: TGTGCCAGCAGCCGGTGGACAGCTTATGGCTACACCTTC

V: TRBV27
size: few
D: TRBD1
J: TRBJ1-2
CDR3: CASSLVSRDRETNYGYTF
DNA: TGTGCCAGCAGTTTAGTCTCCCGGGACAGGGAGACTAACTATGGCTACACCTTC

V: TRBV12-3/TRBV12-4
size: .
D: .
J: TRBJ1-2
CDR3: CASSLGLNGYTF
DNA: TGTGCCAGCAGTTTGGGGTTGAATGGCTACACCTTC

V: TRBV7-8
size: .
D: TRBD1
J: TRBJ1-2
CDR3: CASSFTTVRTGDYGYTF
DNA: TGTGCCAGCAGCTTCACAACTGTACGGACAGGGGACTATGGCTACACCTTC

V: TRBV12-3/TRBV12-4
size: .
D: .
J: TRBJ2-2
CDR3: CASRGTANTGELFF
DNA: TGTGCCAGCAGGGGGACGGCGAACACCGGGGAGCTGTTTTTT

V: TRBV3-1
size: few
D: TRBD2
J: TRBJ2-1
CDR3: CASSQGSGRAHNEQFF
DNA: TGTGCCAGCAGCCAAGGTAGCGGGAGGGCACACAATGAGCAGTTCTTC

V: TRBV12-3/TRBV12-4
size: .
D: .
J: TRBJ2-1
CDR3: CASSLALVGYEQFF
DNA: TGTGCCAGCAGTTTAGCGCTGGTCGGGTATGAGCAGTTCTTC

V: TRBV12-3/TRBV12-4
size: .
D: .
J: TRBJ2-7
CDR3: CASSLGTVAYEQYF
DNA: TGTGCCAGCAGTTTAGGGACTGTAGCCTACGAGCAGTACTTC

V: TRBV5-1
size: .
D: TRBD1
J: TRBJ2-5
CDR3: CASSWTGPPQYF
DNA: TGCGCCAGCAGCTGGACAGGGCCCCCGCAGTACTTC

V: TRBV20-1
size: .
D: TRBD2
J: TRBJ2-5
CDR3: CSAPRARLAGGTGETQYF
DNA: TGCAGTGCGCCCAGGGCCCGGCTAGCGGGAGGCACGGGAGAGACCCAGTACTTC

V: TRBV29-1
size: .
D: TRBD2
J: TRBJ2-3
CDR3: CSGTSPDTQYF
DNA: TGCAGCGGGACTAGCCCAGATACGCAGTATTTT

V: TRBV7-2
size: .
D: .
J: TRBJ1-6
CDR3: CASSLGQPTGSSPLHF
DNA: TGTGCCAGCAGCTTAGGACAACCCACAGGGTCCTCACCCCTCCACTTT

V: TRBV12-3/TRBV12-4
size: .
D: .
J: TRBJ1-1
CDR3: CASRSRVGTEAFF
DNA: TGTGCCAGCCGGAGCAGGGTAGGAACTGAAGCTTTCTTT

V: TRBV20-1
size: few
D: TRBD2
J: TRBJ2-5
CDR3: CSAQGTSGAETQYF
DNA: TGCAGTGCCCAAGGGACTAGCGGGGCAGAGACCCAGTACTTC

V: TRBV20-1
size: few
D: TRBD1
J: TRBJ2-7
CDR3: CSAREVTGGVDEQYF
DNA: TGCAGTGCTAGAGAAGTGACAGGGGGCGTCGACGAGCAGTACTTC

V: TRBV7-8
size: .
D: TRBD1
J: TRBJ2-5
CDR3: CASSWGQGLQETQYF
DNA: TGTGCCAGCAGCTGGGGACAGGGCCTTCAAGAGACCCAGTATTTC

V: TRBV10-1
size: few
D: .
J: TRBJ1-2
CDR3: CASSPGSVTNPYGYTF
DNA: TGCGCCAGCAGTCCAGGGTCGGTCACGAATCCCTATGGCTACACCTTC

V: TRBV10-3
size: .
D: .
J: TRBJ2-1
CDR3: CAISEVHYNEQFF
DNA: TGTGCCATCAGTGAGGTACACTACAATGAGCAGTTCTTC

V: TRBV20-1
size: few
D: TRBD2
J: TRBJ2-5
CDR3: CSARRLAGDETQYF
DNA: TGCAGTGCTAGGCGCCTAGCGGGAGATGAGACCCAGTACTTC

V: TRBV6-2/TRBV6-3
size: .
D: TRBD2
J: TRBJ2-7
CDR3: CASSYRTSGGAHEQYF
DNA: TGTGCCAGCAGTTACCGGACTAGCGGGGGAGCCCACGAGCAGTACTTC

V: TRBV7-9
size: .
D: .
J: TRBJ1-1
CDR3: CANPTRQRGDTEAFF
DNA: TGTGCCAACCCGACCCGGCAGCGGGGAGACACTGAAGCTTTCTTT

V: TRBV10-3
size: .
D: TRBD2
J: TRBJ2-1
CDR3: CAISVTSGGAIYNEQFF
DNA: TGTGCCATCAGTGTGACTAGCGGGGGGGCCATCTACAATGAGCAGTTCTTC